The entry that follows covers one T cell receptor (beta chain) sequence. The data belong to a study of Ad26.COV2.S vaccination and SARS-CoV-2 variants. The sample's treatment: 15 to 20 received Ad26.COV2.S at low or high dose, single or two shots; 5 received placebo; per-sample allocation not given. Vaccine and placebo recipients were sampled on day 63 after the first injection. This vaccine is an Ad26 vector that expresses the Wuhan-strain SARS-CoV-2 spike. This CDR3 has 15 amino acids. Germline V gives CDR1 SGHTS, CDR2 YDEGEE. V was trimmed by 4 bases and J by 6 bases, leaving 19 bases between them. Data came from immunoSEQ multiplex PCR; TCRdb stores just in-frame clones and leaves some out. The repertoire holds about 480,000 clones, with around nine tenths as singletons.

The V gene is TRBV5-8, the J gene TRBJ1-2; D possibly corresponds to TRBD1 (6 bases). Material: peripheral blood, obtained in a trial of Ad26.COV2.S vaccine versus placebo. This clonotype was sampled from a person aged 18-60 years who received the Ad26.COV2.S COVID-19 vaccine or a placebo. CDR3 sequence reads: CASSLQGSNEDGYTF. CDR3 bases: TGTGCCAGCAGCCTACAGGGAAGTAATGAGGATGGCTACACCTTC.